The 18 T cell receptor beta chains below were found in one sample sequenced in a study of Graves' ophthalmopathy and Graves' hyperthyroidism. RNA transcripts provided the template for amplifying TCR beta CDR3 regions. HTBI-primed first-round RT-PCR preceded second-round multiplex PCR. TCRdb fed the multiplex PCR reads into MiXCR, producing one record per CDR3 protein. This table has approximately 500,000 distinct CDR3 sequences, over 13% appearing once. The sequenced sample consisted of blood. The receptors shown here come from a woman aged 25 to 39 with Graves' ophthalmopathy.

This clonotype was observed at least ten times. The chain employs TRBV20-1 and TRBJ2-2; the D gene is possibly TRBD2 (6 bases). Trimming took off 3 bases at V and 1 base at J, with 15 bases between the two ends. Germline CDR1 DFQATT, CDR2 SNEGSKA (reference sequence). The CDR3 contains 16 residues. CDR3 coding DNA: TGCAGTGCTAGGTTACTTAGCGGAAAGAACACCGGGGAGCTGTTTTTT. This sequence encodes CSARLLSGKNTGELFF.

This clonotype was observed a few times. The gene calls are TRBV6-1 and TRBJ2-7, with 12 bases that match TRBD2. The CDR3 contains 15 residues. Germline V lookup: CDR1 MNHNS, CDR2 SASEGT. V lost 4 bases to trimming and J lost 7 bases; unmatched junction nucleotides: 8. The CDR3 protein is CASSAPRLAGVEQYF. The CDR3 region has the DNA TGTGCCAGCAGTGCCCCCCGACTAGCGGGAGTTGAGCAGTACTTC.

There are many counts of this clonotype. The gene calls are TRBV7-9 and TRBJ2-5; D may match TRBD1 or TRBD2 (6 bases each). The germline V and J ends were trimmed by 1 base and 6 bases, with 12 bases remaining between them. The length of the CDR3 is 14 residues. The germline V gene has CDR1 SEHNR and CDR2 FQNEAQ (reference sequence). Here the CDR3 reads CASSLEGGMKTQYF. In DNA form, the CDR3 reads TGTGCCAGCAGCTTAGAGGGGGGTATGAAGACCCAGTACTTC.

This clonotype has at least ten counts. The gene calls are TRBV11-2 and TRBJ2-2; D tentatively reads TRBD1 or TRBD2 (6 bases each). Germline V gene data show CDR1 as SGHAT and CDR2 as FQNNGV. The length of the CDR3 is 17 residues. The V end lost 5 bases, the J end lost 3 bases, and 19 bases lay between the germline ends. This CDR3 reads CASSLGGLPGDTGELFF. DNA of the CDR3: TGTGCCAGCAGCCTAGGGGGACTCCCAGGCGACACCGGGGAGCTGTTTTTT.

With regard to this clonotype: A read error is possible here, since a much larger clone lies one base away. This chain links TRBV7-8 with TRBJ1-2; TRBD1 is a possible D gene (5 bases). Germline V gene sequence: CDR1 SGHVS, CDR2 FQNEAQ. The CDR3 contains 12 residues. The V end lost 5 bases, the J end lost 7 bases, and 11 bases lay between the germline ends. In nucleotides, the CDR3 is TGTGCCAGCAGCCAGGGCAGGTCTGGCTACACCTTC. This gives the protein CASSQGRSGYTF.

This clonotype came up a few times. The chain couples TRBV5-1 to TRBJ2-7; D is tentatively TRBD1 or TRBD2 (7 bases each). Germline V gene lookup returns CDR1 SGHRS and CDR2 YFSETQ. Trimming stripped 2 bases from V and 7 bases from J, with 16 bases between. The length of the CDR3 is 14 residues. The CDR3 DNA reads TGCGCCAGCAGCTTTGCAGGGGGGGCCGAGGAGCAGTACTTC. Its protein product is CASSFAGGAEEQYF.

This chain uses TRBV15 with TRBJ2-7; 9 positions match TRBD1. The CDR3 totals 16 residues. The V gene end was trimmed by 1 base and the J gene end by 5 bases; junction bases not matched to a gene: 9. In germline, CDR1 is LNHNV, CDR2 YYDKDF (reference sequence). This CDR3 is CATSRAAGTGFHEQYF. The CDR3 bases are TGTGCCACCAGCAGAGCCGCCGGGACAGGGTTCCACGAGCAGTACTTC.

This clonotype was seen many times. The rearrangement uses TRBV28 and TRBJ1-5, with 7 bases aligning to TRBD1. CDR3 length: 16 amino acids. V was clipped by 2 bases and J by 2 bases; unmatched bases: 6. Germline V gene lookup returns CDR1 MDHEN and CDR2 SYDVKM. The CDR3 coding sequence is TGTGCCAGCAGTTTAAGACACAGGGGAGGCAATCAGCCCCAGCATTTT. Translated: CASSLRHRGGNQPQHF.

This clonotype was seen at least ten times. This chain's CDR3 is CSVTGVTYEQYF. CDR3 DNA: TGCAGCGTAACAGGGGTCACCTACGAGCAGTACTTC. The genes are TRBV29-1 and TRBJ2-7, with 7 bases fitting TRBD1. With 6 bases clipped from V and 2 bases from J, the junction kept 4 bases outside the gene matches. CDR1 and CDR2 from the germline V gene are SQVTM and ANQGSEA. This CDR3 spans 12 amino acids.

This clonotype has at least ten counts. The chain uses TRBV12-3 or TRBV12-4 and TRBJ2-5; D not resolved. The V end lost 6 bases, the J end lost 3 bases, and 8 bases lay between the germline ends. The CDR3 sequence is 12 residues long. This CDR3 is CASRAVEETQYF. DNA of the CDR3: TGTGCCAGCAGAGCCGTGGAAGAGACCCAGTACTTC.

The V gene is TRBV6-1, the J gene TRBJ2-7; 11 positions agree with TRBD2. The V gene's germline CDR1 is MNHNS and CDR2 SASEGT. This CDR3 region has 15 residues. V shed 8 bases and J 6 bases; nucleotides not matched to a gene: 12. CDR3: CASEVDSGGASEQYF. The CDR3 DNA reads as TGTGCCAGCGAGGTTGATAGCGGGGGGGCGTCCGAGCAGTACTTC.

The J gene is TRBJ2-2, the V gene TRBV9; 8 bases line up with TRBD1. Germline loops: CDR1 SGDLS, CDR2 YYNGEE. Unmatched junction bases numbered 7, after V lost 3 bases and J lost 6 bases. The CDR3 extends over 15 amino acids. In DNA, the CDR3 is TGTGCCAGCAGCGCTGGGGACAGGCGATCCGGGGAGCTGTTTTTT. This codes for CASSAGDRRSGELFF.

This clonotype has at least ten counts. The gene calls are TRBV12-3 or TRBV12-4 and TRBJ2-5; TRBD1 agrees at 7 bases. After removal of 4 bases from V and 5 bases from J, the junction contained 7 bases not matched to a gene. CDR3 length: 14 residues. This CDR3 reads CASSSDRPDETQYF. CDR3 bases: TGTGCCAGCAGTTCGGACAGGCCGGACGAGACCCAGTACTTC.

V is TRBV6-1 and J is TRBJ2-2, with 7 bases lining up with TRBD1. The germline CDR1 and CDR2 sequences are MNHNS and SASEGT. J lost 2 bases, V lost 6 bases, and 6 bases had no gene match. CDR3 length: 15 amino acids. The CDR3 sequence: CASRPDRPNTGELFF. CDR3 bases: TGTGCCAGCAGACCGGACAGGCCTAACACCGGGGAGCTGTTTTTT.

This clonotype was observed at least ten times. The V and J genes are TRBV28 and TRBJ2-4; no firm D call. Germline CDR1 MDHEN, CDR2 SYDVKM. This CDR3 has 21 residues. Between the trimmed V and J ends, which lost 0 bases and 2 bases, there was a span of 26 bases. The CDR3 sequence is CASSLWGMAVSTPLTKNIQYF. The CDR3 coding sequence is TGTGCCAGCAGTTTATGGGGCATGGCGGTCTCAACTCCGCTCACCAAAAACATTCAGTACTTC.

This clonotype was counted many times. A much larger clone lies a single base off, so this may be a read error. J is TRBJ1-1 and V is TRBV6-1; tentative D call: TRBD1 (6 bases). The germline CDR1 and CDR2 sequences are MNHNS and SASEGT. CDR3 length equals 14 residues. V was trimmed by 7 bases and J by 0 bases, leaving 12 bases between them. The chain's CDR3 is CASKGGHLNTEAFF. The DNA for the CDR3 is TGTGCCAGCAAGGGGGGACACTTGAACACTGAAGCTTTCTTT.

This clonotype was detected many times. V usage is TRBV6-1 and J usage is TRBJ2-7, with D possibly called TRBD1 or TRBD2 (5 bases each). CDR1 is MNHNS and CDR2 is SASEGT in the germline V gene. The CDR3 sequence is 16 residues long. Trimming pared 5 bases from V and 4 bases from J, leaving 21 bases between. CDR3 sequence reads: CASSPGDGALRYEQYF. In DNA, the CDR3 is TGTGCCAGCAGTCCAGGAGACGGGGCGTTAAGGTACGAGCAGTACTTC.

This clonotype was observed many times. The chain combines TRBV11-2 with TRBJ2-3, with no clear D. V was pared by 5 bases and J by 1 base, with 16 bases between. The CDR3 extends over 16 amino acids. In germline, CDR1 is SGHAT, CDR2 FQNNGV. The DNA for the CDR3 is TGTGCCAGCAGCCCCCCAAGAGCGTCGGGCACAGATACGCAGTATTTT. The encoded protein is CASSPPRASGTDTQYF.